These 25 T cell receptor beta chains were all obtained from the same sample, sequenced in a study of PD-1 blockade in classical Hodgkin lymphoma. Noted time point: cycle 4 day 1 (C4D1), after about 6 weeks of nivolumab. Every one of the patients relapsed after autologous stem cell transplantation (brentuximab vedotin exposure was variable). TCRdb keeps only in-frame clones here, not all; method: immunoSEQ multiplex PCR. The profile shows 50,000 or so clones, roughly 89% of them singletons. The specimen was peripheral blood mononuclear cells (PBMCs), collected before the fourth cycle of nivolumab. The source of these receptors is a human donor with classical Hodgkin lymphoma.

The rearrangement links TRBV28 to TRBJ2-7, with D unresolved. Germline CDR1 is MDHEN and CDR2 is SYDVKM. The CDR3 consists of 11 residues. V shed 6 bases and J shed 5 bases, with 8 bases lying between them. Here the CDR3 reads CASSGAHEQYF. In DNA, the CDR3 is TGTGCCAGCAGCGGAGCCCACGAGCAGTACTTC. Complete variable domain (other parts from reference TRBV28 and TRBJ2-7): DVKVTQSSRYLVKRTGEKVFLECVQDMDHENMFWYRQDPGLGLRLIYFSYDVKMKEKGDIPEGYSVSREKKERFSLILESASTNQTSMYLCASSGAHEQYFGPGTRLTVT.

Comments on this clone: Compared with germline, one end of the junction differs, possibly owing to a read error. J is TRBJ2-1 and V is TRBV7-7; 12 nucleotides agree with TRBD2. Germline CDR1 reads SSHAT; CDR2 reads FNYEAQ (reference sequence). The CDR3 has 16 residues. The CDR3 loop is CASSSGGLAGHNEQFF. CDR3 bases: TGTGCTAGCAGCTCTGGGGGACTAGCGGGCCACAATGAGCAGTTCTTC.

The J gene is TRBJ2-1, the V gene TRBV5-1; weak D call: TRBD1 (5 bases). Germline V gives CDR1 SGHRS, CDR2 YFSETQ. This CDR3 is built from 14 residues. V was pared by 0 bases and J by 9 bases, with 13 bases between. The CDR3: CASSLGGAPFEQFF. The CDR3 region has the DNA TGCGCCAGCAGCTTGGGTGGGGCCCCATTTGAGCAGTTCTTC.

V gene TRBV5-6 combines with J gene TRBJ2-1, with 10 positions matching TRBD2. Germline V gene lookup returns CDR1 SGHDT and CDR2 YYEEEE. CDR3 length: 18 residues. V shed 4 bases and J 2 bases; nucleotides not matched to a gene: 12. The CDR3 loop reads CASSPPPSGRDPYNEQFF. In nucleotides, the CDR3 is TGTGCCAGCAGCCCACCCCCCAGCGGGAGGGACCCCTACAATGAGCAGTTCTTC.

The chain couples TRBV2 to TRBJ1-2; the D gene is possibly TRBD1 (5 bases). V lost 5 bases and J 8 bases, leaving 15 bases between the germline ends. Germline CDR1 is SNHLY and CDR2 is FYNNEI. This CDR3 contains 13 residues. The DNA of the CDR3 is TGTGCCAGCAGTAAACAGGCGACAGCGGGCTACACCTTC. It codes for CASSKQATAGYTF.

The chain links TRBV6-4 to TRBJ2-1; D is uncertain. The CDR3 is 15 amino acids. The V end was cut by 5 bases, the J end by 3 bases, with 14 bases between. Germline CDR1 is MRHNA and CDR2 is SNTAGT. The CDR3 here is CASSFQIGYYNEQFF. The CDR3, as DNA: TGTGCCAGCAGTTTTCAAATCGGGTACTACAATGAGCAGTTCTTC.

V is TRBV18 and J is TRBJ1-5; perhaps TRBD1 as D (6 bases). V was cut by 3 bases and J by 5 bases, with 11 bases left in between. This CDR3 comprises 14 residues. CDR1 and CDR2 from the germline V gene are KGHSH and LQKENI. For the CDR3, the DNA is TGTGCCAGCTCACCGATACAGGGCCATCAGCCCCAGCATTTT. This sequence encodes CASSPIQGHQPQHF.

The rearrangement links TRBV18 to TRBJ2-5, with 11 positions matching TRBD1. Trimming took 2 bases from V and 10 from J; bases not matched to a gene: 6. CDR1 and CDR2 from the germline V gene are KGHSH and LQKENI. There are 14 residues in the CDR3. The CDR3 loop is CASSPVPGQGVQYF. In DNA, the CDR3 is TGTGCCAGCTCACCAGTCCCGGGACAGGGGGTCCAGTACTTC.

The genes are TRBV29-1 and TRBJ1-2, with D perhaps matching TRBD1 (5 bases). This CDR3 is built from 12 residues. Germline loops: CDR1 SQVTM, CDR2 ANQGSEA. The V gene lost 4 bases and the J gene lost 2 bases, with 8 bases spanning the gap. CDR3 nucleotide sequence: TGCAGCGTTGTCAGGGCCAACTATGGCTACACCTTC. This translates into CSVVRANYGYTF.

This chain joins TRBV9 and TRBJ2-1; TRBD1 matches 8 bases. V lost 7 bases to trimming and J lost 5 bases; unmatched junction nucleotides: 8. Germline loops: CDR1 SGDLS, CDR2 YYNGEE. This CDR3 contains 14 residues. In DNA, the CDR3 is TGTGCCAGCGGTGGACAGGGCCAGGACAATGAGCAGTTCTTC. Its translation: CASGGQGQDNEQFF.

The V gene is TRBV5-6, the J gene TRBJ2-7, with 8 bases fitting TRBD2. V lost 1 base and J lost 2; bases outside the gene matches: 14. Germline V gives CDR1 SGHDT, CDR2 YYEEEE. The CDR3 covers 18 residues. The CDR3 sequence: CASSLFGIAGPPPYEQYF. In nucleotides, the CDR3 is TGTGCCAGCAGCTTGTTCGGAATAGCGGGACCCCCCCCCTACGAGCAGTACTTC.

The CDR3 DNA reads TGTGCCAGTTATAGGGGGGCATCTACAGCCGGGGAGCTGTTTTTT. Its protein product is CASYRGASTAGELFF. This chain connects TRBV19 to TRBJ2-2, with D perhaps given as TRBD1 or TRBD2 (6 bases each). CDR3 size: 15 residues. V was shortened by 8 bases and J by 6 bases, with 19 bases between the two germline ends. Germline V gives CDR1 LNHDA, CDR2 SQIVND (reference sequence). Variable domain in full (rest from reference TRBV19 and TRBJ2-2): DGGITQSPKYLFRKEGQNVTLSCEQNLNHDAMYWYRQDPGQGLRLIYYSQIVNDFQKGDIAEGYSVSREKKESFPLTVTSAQKNPTAFYLCASYRGASTAGELFFGEGSRLTVL.

This chain links TRBV6-5 with TRBJ1-1; no clear D gene. The germline V gene has CDR1 MNHEY and CDR2 SVGAGI. This CDR3 is 13 amino acids long. V was trimmed by 5 bases and J by 2 bases, leaving 9 bases between them. The CDR3 nucleotides are TGTGCCAGCAGTGAAGACTCCAACACTGAAGCTTTCTTT. This sequence encodes CASSEDSNTEAFF.

The rearrangement uses TRBV6-1 and TRBJ2-2, with 9 bases fitting TRBD2. The CDR3 sequence is 15 residues long. CDR1 and CDR2 (germline): MNHNS, SASEGT. The trim removed 7 bases at V and 4 bases at J, leaving 7 bases unmatched. The DNA of the CDR3 is TGTGCCAGCAAGCTCCGACTAGCGGTCACCGGGGAGCTGTTTTTT. It codes for CASKLRLAVTGELFF.

This clone was seen only once. The rearrangement joins TRBV7-2 to TRBJ1-2; D unresolved. CDR3 length equals 13 residues. V was trimmed by 7 bases and J by 2 bases, leaving 11 bases between them. Germline V gene lookup returns CDR1 SGHTA and CDR2 FQGNSA. The CDR3 loop is CASTPERNYGYTF. The CDR3 DNA reads TGTGCCAGCACCCCGGAACGGAACTATGGCTACACCTTC.

This chain links TRBV19 with TRBJ2-7; 12 bases are a match to TRBD2. There are 13 residues in the CDR3. The V segment lost 1 base and the J segment 9 bases; nucleotides outside the gene matches: 1. Germline V gene sequence: CDR1 LNHDA, CDR2 SQIVND (reference sequence). CDR3 bases: TGTGCCAGTAGTATAGGACTAGCGGGAGCGCAGTACTTC. Translated, it gives CASSIGLAGAQYF. The variable domain in full, completed from reference TRBV19 and TRBJ2-7, reads DGGITQSPKYLFRKEGQNVTLSCEQNLNHDAMYWYRQDPGQGLRLIYYSQIVNDFQKGDIAEGYSVSREKKESFPLTVTSAQKNPTAFYLCASSIGLAGAQYFGPGTRLTVT.

The chain links TRBV11-3 to TRBJ1-1; the D is unclear. Germline V gives CDR1 SGHNT, CDR2 YENEEA. With 1 base removed from V and 1 base from J, the gap between germline ends came to 4 bases. There are 13 residues in the CDR3. The CDR3 sequence is CASSLGWNTEAFF. As DNA, the CDR3 is TGTGCCAGCAGCTTAGGGTGGAACACTGAAGCTTTCTTT.

V is TRBV6-1 and J is TRBJ2-3, with TRBD2 matching 11 bases. The CDR3 runs 16 residues. The germline V gene encodes CDR1 MNHNS and CDR2 SASEGT. The J segment lost 0 bases and the V segment lost 6 bases, leaving 5 bases of the junction unmatched. CDR3 nucleotides: TGTGCCAGCAGGGAACGGACTAGCGGGAGCACAGATACGCAGTATTTT. Encoded protein: CASRERTSGSTDTQYF.

This chain uses TRBV25-1 with TRBJ2-7, with D perhaps given as TRBD1 or TRBD2 (5 bases each). This CDR3 has 14 residues. Germline V gene lookup returns CDR1 MGHDK and CDR2 SYGVNS. Trimming cost V 2 bases and J 3 bases, with 11 bases left between them. CDR3 nucleotide sequence: TGTGCCAGCAGTGAAGGGACCCTGGACTACGAGCAGTACTTC. As protein: CASSEGTLDYEQYF.

V and J are TRBV2 and TRBJ2-2; 7 bases agree with TRBD1. The J segment lost 4 bases and the V segment lost 4 bases, leaving 9 bases of the junction unmatched. Germline lookup yields CDR1 SNHLY and CDR2 FYNNEI. This CDR3 contains 16 residues. The CDR3 region has the DNA TGTGCCAGCAGTGTAGGGGGCCAGGTCAGCACCGGGGAGCTGTTTTTT. It translates to CASSVGGQVSTGELFF. The variable domain in full, with the rest retrieved from reference TRBV2 and TRBJ2-2, is EPEVTQTPSHQVTQMGQEVILRCVPISNHLYFYWYRQILGQKVEFLVSFYNNEISEKSEIFDDQFSVERPDGSNFTLKIRSTKLEDSAMYFCASSVGGQVSTGELFFGEGSRLTVL.

The genes are TRBV4-2 and TRBJ2-5; 12 bases are a match to TRBD2. CDR1 and CDR2 from the germline V gene are LGHNA and YNFKEQ. V shed 0 bases, J shed 4 bases, and the junction held 6 bases outside the gene matches. The CDR3 runs to 17 residues. This chain's CDR3 is CASSQERLAGGAETQYF. In nucleotides, the CDR3 is TGTGCCAGCAGCCAAGAGCGGCTAGCGGGAGGGGCAGAGACCCAGTACTTC.

There are a few counts of this clone. The chain links TRBV4-1 to TRBJ2-7, with 9 bases lining up with TRBD1. The CDR3 is 15 amino acids. Germline CDR1 reads MGHRA; CDR2 reads YSYEKL. J lost 4 bases, V lost 1 base, and 5 bases had no gene match. CDR3: CASSQGQGEGYEQYF. CDR3 sequence (DNA): TGCGCCAGCAGCCAAGGACAGGGGGAAGGTTACGAGCAGTACTTC.

V and J are TRBV6-1 and TRBJ2-7, with D perhaps TRBD2 (6 bases). Germline CDR1 MNHNS, CDR2 SASEGT. V was trimmed by 8 bases and J by 0 bases, leaving 14 bases between them. CDR3 length: 14 residues. CDR3 in DNA: TGTGCCAGCCAGCGGGCACAATACTCCTACGAGCAGTACTTC. It yields the protein CASQRAQYSYEQYF.

This rearrangement joins TRBV27 to TRBJ2-4, with D perhaps TRBD2 (6 bases). V was clipped by 6 bases and J by 0 bases, with 15 bases between them. Germline V gene data show CDR1 as MNHEY and CDR2 as SMNVEV (reference sequence). This CDR3 contains 16 residues. CDR3 residues: CASSRDLSLAKNIQYF. In nucleotides, the CDR3 is TGTGCCAGCAGCCGGGACTTAAGTCTAGCCAAAAACATTCAGTACTTC.

The V call is TRBV7-6, the J call TRBJ1-1; D remains unclear. The CDR3 contains 13 residues. The V gene's germline CDR1 is SGHVS and CDR2 FNYEAQ. V was trimmed by 5 bases and J by 1 base, leaving 8 bases between them. This chain's CDR3 is CASSPWQNTEAFF. The CDR3 DNA is TGTGCCAGCAGCCCGTGGCAGAACACTGAAGCTTTCTTT.